One T cell receptor beta chain is described in this entry. Its specificity is unknown. The data derive from a study of shared clonotypes between healthy human individuals. Whole-study context: For every donor, three CD4 naive, three CD4 memory, two CD8 naive and one CD8 memory plates were used.

This table comes from immunoSEQ multiplex PCR, and its TCRdb copy is limited to in-frame clones, with some not included. The table lists 2 million to 2.5 million clones, approximately 94% of them singletons, with around 0.13% in the top ten. Study-wide results and limits: Generation of non-shared clonotypes was less probable than generation of clonotypes shared by all four donors.

This TCR was sampled from a man aged 18-30 years in good health. The sequencing sample was made of naive CD4+ T cells sorted from blood. Subset here: CD45RA+ positively selected.

The DNA for the CDR3 is TGCGCCAGCAGCCCCGGGATGGTTGTCGCAGATACGCAGTATTTT. Amino acids: CASSPGMVVADTQYF. The chain recombines TRBV5-1 with TRBJ2-3, with TRBD2 as a possible D gene (5 bases). The germline V and J ends were trimmed by 4 bases and 4 bases, with 16 bases remaining between them. The CDR3 runs 15 residues. The germline V gene has CDR1 SGHRS and CDR2 YFSETQ.